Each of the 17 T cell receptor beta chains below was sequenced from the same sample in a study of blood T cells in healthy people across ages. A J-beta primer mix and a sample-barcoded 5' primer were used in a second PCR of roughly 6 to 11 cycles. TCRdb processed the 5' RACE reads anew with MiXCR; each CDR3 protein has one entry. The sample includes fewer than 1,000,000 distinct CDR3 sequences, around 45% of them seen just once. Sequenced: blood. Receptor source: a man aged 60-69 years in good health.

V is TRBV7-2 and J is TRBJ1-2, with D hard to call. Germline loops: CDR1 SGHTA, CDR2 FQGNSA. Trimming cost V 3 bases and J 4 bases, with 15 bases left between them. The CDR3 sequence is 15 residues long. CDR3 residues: CASSFHHTESYGYTF. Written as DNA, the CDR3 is TGTGCCAGCAGCTTTCACCATACAGAGAGCTATGGCTACACCTTC.

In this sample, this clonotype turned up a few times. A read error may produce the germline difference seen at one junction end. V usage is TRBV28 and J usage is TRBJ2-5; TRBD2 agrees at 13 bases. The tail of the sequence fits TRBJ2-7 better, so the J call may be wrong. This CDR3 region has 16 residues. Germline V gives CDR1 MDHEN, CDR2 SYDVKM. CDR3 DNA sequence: TGTGCTAGCAGTCCGATCGGACTAGCGGGGGCCTACGAGCAGTACTTC. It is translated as CASSPIGLAGAYEQYF.

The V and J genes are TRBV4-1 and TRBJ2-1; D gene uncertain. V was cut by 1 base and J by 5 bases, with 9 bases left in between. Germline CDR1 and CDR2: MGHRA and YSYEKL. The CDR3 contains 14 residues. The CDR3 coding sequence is TGCGCCAGCAGCCAAGGTGTCGGCCACAATGAGCAGTTCTTC. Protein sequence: CASSQGVGHNEQFF.

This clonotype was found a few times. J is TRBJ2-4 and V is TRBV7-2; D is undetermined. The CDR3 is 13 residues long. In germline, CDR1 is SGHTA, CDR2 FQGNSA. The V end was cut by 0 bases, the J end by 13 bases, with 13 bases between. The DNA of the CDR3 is TGTGCCAGCAGCTTAGCTGGCCGACTGGAGCAGTACTTC. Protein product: CASSLAGRLEQYF.

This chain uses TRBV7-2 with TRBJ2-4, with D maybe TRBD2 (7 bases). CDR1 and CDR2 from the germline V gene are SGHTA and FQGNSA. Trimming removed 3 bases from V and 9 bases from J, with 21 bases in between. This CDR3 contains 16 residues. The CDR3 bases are TGTGCCAGCAGCTTGGGGACTTCGGGGGGCCAGGGCATTCAGTACTTC. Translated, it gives CASSLGTSGGQGIQYF.

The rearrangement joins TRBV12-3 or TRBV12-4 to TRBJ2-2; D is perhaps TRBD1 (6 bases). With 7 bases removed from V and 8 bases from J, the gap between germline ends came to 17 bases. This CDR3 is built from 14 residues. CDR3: CASTRDIHGGELFF. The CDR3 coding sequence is TGTGCCAGCACCAGGGACATTCACGGGGGGGAGCTGTTTTTT.

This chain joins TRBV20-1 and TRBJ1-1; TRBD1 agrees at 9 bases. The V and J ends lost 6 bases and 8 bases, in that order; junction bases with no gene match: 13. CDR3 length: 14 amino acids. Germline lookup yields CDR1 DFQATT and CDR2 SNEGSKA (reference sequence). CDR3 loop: CSARRGTGKVEAFF. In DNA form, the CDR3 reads TGCAGTGCAAGACGGGGGACAGGGAAAGTCGAAGCTTTCTTT.

The CDR3 DNA sequence: TGTGCCAGCAGAGCAGGGTCCTCGGCCTACGAGCAGTACTTC. Translated, it gives CASRAGSSAYEQYF. V usage is TRBV28 and J usage is TRBJ2-7, with D perhaps matching TRBD1 (5 bases). Per germline, CDR1 MDHEN and CDR2 SYDVKM. Trimming cost V 6 bases and J 2 bases, with 14 bases left between them. This CDR3 region has 14 residues.

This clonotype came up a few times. The CDR3 coding sequence is TGTGCCAGCAGTGAGCGGGGAGGCTCCTACGAGCAGTACTTC. The encoded protein is CASSERGGSYEQYF. This chain links TRBV2 with TRBJ2-7; TRBD2 might be the D (6 bases). The CDR3 is made up of 14 amino acids. Deletions cut 3 bases from V and 0 bases from J, with 9 bases between. Germline lookup yields CDR1 SNHLY and CDR2 FYNNEI.

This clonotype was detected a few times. The DNA of the CDR3 is TGTGCCAGCCGGGGGGCTTTCTCCTACGAGCAGTACTTC. Amino acids: CASRGAFSYEQYF. The rearrangement uses TRBV12-3 or TRBV12-4 and TRBJ2-7, with D possibly being TRBD2 (7 bases). Trimming shortened V by 8 bases and J by 0 bases, and 11 bases separated the two germline ends. This CDR3 contains 13 residues.

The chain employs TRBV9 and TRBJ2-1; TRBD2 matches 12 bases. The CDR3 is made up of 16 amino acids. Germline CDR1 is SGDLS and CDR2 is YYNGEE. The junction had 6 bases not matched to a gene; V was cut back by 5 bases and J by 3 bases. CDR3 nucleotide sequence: TGTGCCAGCAGTCAGACTAGCGGGGGAGTCTACAATGAGCAGTTCTTC. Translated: CASSQTSGGVYNEQFF.

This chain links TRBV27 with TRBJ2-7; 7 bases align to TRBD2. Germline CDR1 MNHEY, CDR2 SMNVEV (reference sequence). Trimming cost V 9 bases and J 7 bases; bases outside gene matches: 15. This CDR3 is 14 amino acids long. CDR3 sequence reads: CASKRAGIYNEQYF. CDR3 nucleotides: TGTGCCAGTAAACGAGCGGGAATCTACAATGAGCAGTACTTC.

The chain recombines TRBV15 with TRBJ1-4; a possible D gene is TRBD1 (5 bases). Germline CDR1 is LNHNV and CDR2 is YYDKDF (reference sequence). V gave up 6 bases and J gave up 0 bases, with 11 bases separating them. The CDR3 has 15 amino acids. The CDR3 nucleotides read TGTGCCACCAGAGGACACCCAACAACTAATGAAAAACTGTTTTTT. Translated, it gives CATRGHPTTNEKLFF. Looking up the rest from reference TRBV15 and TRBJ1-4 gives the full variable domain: DAMVIQNPRYQVTQFGKPVTLSCSQTLNHNVMYWYQQKSSQAPKLLFHYYDKDFNNEADTPDNFQSRRPNTSFCFLDIRSPGLGDTAMYLCATRGHPTTNEKLFFGSGTQLSVL.

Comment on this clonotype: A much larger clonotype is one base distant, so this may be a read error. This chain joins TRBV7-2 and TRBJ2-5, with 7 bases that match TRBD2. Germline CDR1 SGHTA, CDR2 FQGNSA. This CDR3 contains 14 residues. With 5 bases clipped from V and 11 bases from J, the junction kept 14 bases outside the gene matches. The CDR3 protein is CASSRPGGPREQYF. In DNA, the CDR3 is TGTGCCAGCAGCCGACCGGGAGGACCGAGGGAGCAGTACTTC.

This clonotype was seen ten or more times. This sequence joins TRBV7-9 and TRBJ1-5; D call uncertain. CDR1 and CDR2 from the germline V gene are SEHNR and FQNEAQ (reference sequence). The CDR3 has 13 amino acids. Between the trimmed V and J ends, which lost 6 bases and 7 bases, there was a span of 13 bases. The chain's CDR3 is CASSQDEAQPQHF. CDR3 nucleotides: TGTGCCAGCAGTCAGGACGAGGCCCAGCCCCAGCATTTT.

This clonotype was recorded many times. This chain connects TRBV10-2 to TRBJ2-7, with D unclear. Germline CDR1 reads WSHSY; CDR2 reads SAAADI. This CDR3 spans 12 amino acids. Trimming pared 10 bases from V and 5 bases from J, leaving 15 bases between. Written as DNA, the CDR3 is TGCGCCACCCTAGGCCTTGGGAACGAGCAGTACTTC. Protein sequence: CATLGLGNEQYF.

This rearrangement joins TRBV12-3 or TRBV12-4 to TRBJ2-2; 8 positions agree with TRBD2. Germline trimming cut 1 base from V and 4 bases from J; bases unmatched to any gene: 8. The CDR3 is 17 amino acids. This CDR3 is CASSLVPGGATTGELFF. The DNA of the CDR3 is TGTGCCAGCAGTTTAGTTCCCGGGGGGGCCACCACCGGGGAGCTGTTTTTT.